These 17 T cell receptor beta chains originate from one sample sequenced in a study of shared clonotypes between healthy human individuals. The protocol was immunoSEQ multiplex PCR, while the TCRdb copy is restricted to in-frame clones and leaves out a portion. The sample has approximately 650,000 clones, nearly 97% seen once. CD8 cells classed as naive were CD45RO-negative and positively selected for CCR7, excluding terminally differentiated effector memory CD45RA+ cells. Source material: naive CD8+ T cells sorted from blood. These receptors came from a woman aged 25 to 39 in good health.

V is TRBV6-6 and J is TRBJ1-3; possibly TRBD1 for D (5 bases). V dropped 7 bases and J dropped 8 bases, with 18 bases sitting between them. In germline, CDR1 is MNHNY, CDR2 SVGAGI (reference sequence). This CDR3 has 14 amino acids. The CDR3 nucleotides read TGTGCCAGCACCCCCTGGGGCAGTAGGGACACCATATATTTT. It yields the protein CASTPWGSRDTIYF.

CDR3 residues: CASSAGTGVVETQYF. The CDR3 DNA reads TGTGCCAGCAGTGCCGGGACAGGGGTCGTAGAGACCCAGTACTTC. V and J are TRBV6-5 and TRBJ2-5, with 10 bases that match TRBD1. CDR1 is MNHEY and CDR2 is SVGAGI in the germline V gene. The length of the CDR3 is 15 residues. After removal of 5 bases from V and 4 bases from J, the junction contained 7 bases not matched to a gene.

This chain joins TRBV28 and TRBJ2-7, with D hard to call. V was trimmed by 3 bases and J by 0 bases, leaving 6 bases between them. The CDR3 extends over 13 amino acids. From germline, CDR1 is MDHEN and CDR2 SYDVKM. The CDR3 DNA is TGTGCCAGCAGTTTCGACACCTCCTACGAGCAGTACTTC. It codes for CASSFDTSYEQYF.

The V gene is TRBV9, the J gene TRBJ1-2; 8 nucleotides align to TRBD1. J lost 6 bases, V lost 4 bases, and 8 bases had no gene match. Germline loops: CDR1 SGDLS, CDR2 YYNGEE. This CDR3 spans 14 amino acids. The DNA of the CDR3 is TGTGCCAGCAGCCCGATACAGGGGGATGATGGCTACACCTTC. Its translation: CASSPIQGDDGYTF.

J is TRBJ1-2 and V is TRBV2; no definite D call. The CDR3 contains 11 residues. Germline V CDR1 and CDR2: SNHLY, FYNNEI. V was trimmed by 7 bases and J by 3 bases, leaving 6 bases between them. The CDR3 DNA is TGTGCCAGCACGGCTTACTATGGCTACACCTTC. Translating gives CASTAYYGYTF.

The J gene is TRBJ2-4, the V gene TRBV18; a possible D gene is TRBD1 (5 bases). This CDR3 contains 17 residues. The germline V gene has CDR1 KGHSH and CDR2 LQKENI. V lost 3 bases to trimming and J lost 4 bases, with 19 bases between them. This CDR3 is CASSPPRFVTVKNIQYF. The CDR3 DNA is TGTGCCAGCTCACCTCCTCGTTTCGTGACAGTGAAAAACATTCAGTACTTC.

The chain uses TRBV9 and TRBJ2-1; 11 nucleotides line up with TRBD2. CDR3 length: 16 amino acids. Germline values: CDR1 SGDLS, CDR2 YYNGEE. V lost 0 bases and J lost 4; bases outside the gene matches: 3. The DNA for the CDR3 is TGTGCCAGCAGCGTAGAAACTAGCGGGAGATACAATGAGCAGTTCTTC. The encoded protein is CASSVETSGRYNEQFF.

The rearrangement uses TRBV11-3 and TRBJ2-7; D possibly matches TRBD1 or TRBD2 (6 bases each). From germline, CDR1 is SGHNT and CDR2 YENEEA. Deletions cut 3 bases from V and 0 bases from J, with 18 bases between. CDR3 size: 17 residues. The CDR3 protein is CASSFNRGAFSSYEQYF. DNA of the CDR3: TGTGCCAGCAGCTTTAATAGGGGGGCCTTTAGCTCCTACGAGCAGTACTTC.

This clone was recorded once. This rearrangement joins TRBV16 to TRBJ1-5; D is undetermined. V was pared by 0 bases and J by 7 bases, with 7 bases between. Germline V gives CDR1 KGHSY, CDR2 FQNENV. The CDR3 is 13 amino acids. The CDR3 is CASSQSLIQPQHF. The CDR3 bases are TGTGCCAGCAGCCAATCCTTGATCCAGCCCCAGCATTTT.

This chain links TRBV27 with TRBJ2-7; D possibly uses TRBD1 or TRBD2 (6 bases each). Trimming removed 6 bases at V and 5 bases at J, with 14 bases between. Germline assignment: CDR1 MNHEY and CDR2 SMNVEV (reference sequence). The CDR3 contains 13 residues. CDR3 sequence reads: CASRAGGWNEQYF. The CDR3, as DNA: TGTGCCAGCAGGGCCGGGGGCTGGAACGAGCAGTACTTC.

The chain links TRBV28 to TRBJ2-1, with D perhaps TRBD1 or TRBD2 (5 bases each). The CDR3 covers 13 residues. V was trimmed by 2 bases and J by 12 bases, leaving 14 bases between them. The germline V gene has CDR1 MDHEN and CDR2 SYDVKM. The CDR3 protein is CASSLGGTQVQFF. The CDR3 DNA reads TGTGCCAGCAGTTTAGGTGGGACCCAAGTGCAGTTCTTC. Full variable domain (missing parts from reference TRBV28 and TRBJ2-1): DVKVTQSSRYLVKRTGEKVFLECVQDMDHENMFWYRQDPGLGLRLIYFSYDVKMKEKGDIPEGYSVSREKKERFSLILESASTNQTSMYLCASSLGGTQVQFFGPGTRLTVL.

The V gene is TRBV21-1, the J gene TRBJ1-1. TRBV21-1 is listed as a pseudogene. The CDR3 runs 16 residues. The CDR3 region is CASSKGTTEGDTEAFF. The CDR3, as DNA: TGTGCCAGCAGCAAAGGTACCACGGAGGGTGACACTGAAGCTTTCTTT.

The V gene is TRBV5-6, the J gene TRBJ2-2; D uncertain. With 2 bases removed from V and 6 bases from J, the gap between germline ends came to 8 bases. The CDR3 extends over 13 amino acids. Germline assignment: CDR1 SGHDT and CDR2 YYEEEE. The CDR3 DNA reads TGTGCCAGCAGCTTTAGATCTTCCGGGGAGCTGTTTTTT. Protein: CASSFRSSGELFF. Together with reference TRBV5-6 and TRBJ2-2, the CDR3 gives the full variable domain: DAGVTQSPTHLIKTRGQQVTLRCSPKSGHDTVSWYQQALGQGPQFIFQYYEEEERQRGNFPDRFSGHQFPNYSSELNVNALLLGDSALYLCASSFRSSGELFFGEGSRLTVL.

The rearrangement links TRBV28 to TRBJ1-5; D call uncertain. The CDR3 is 12 amino acids. Germline values: CDR1 MDHEN, CDR2 SYDVKM. V was trimmed by 7 bases and J by 2 bases, leaving 6 bases between them. The CDR3 nucleotides read TGTGCCAGCAAGGTGGGCAATCAGCCCCAGCATTTT. This gives the protein CASKVGNQPQHF.

This clone was recorded once. This sequence joins TRBV19 and TRBJ1-6, with D possibly TRBD1 on 5 matching bases. Germline V gives CDR1 LNHDA, CDR2 SQIVND (reference sequence). V lost 7 bases, J lost 7 bases, and 14 bases lay in between. The CDR3 has 14 amino acids. The CDR3 DNA follows: TGTGCCAGTATGTTGGGGGACGGCAATTCACCCCTCCACTTT. Its translation: CASMLGDGNSPLHF.

The V gene is TRBV2, the J gene TRBJ2-7; 10 bases fit TRBD2. The CDR3 totals 17 residues. From germline, CDR1 is SNHLY and CDR2 FYNNEI. With V trimmed by 7 bases and J by 5 bases, 17 bases remained unmatched. In nucleotides, the CDR3 is TGTGCCAGCAAACAAACCTACTCCGGGACTAGCGCCCACGAGCAGTACTTC. This encodes CASKQTYSGTSAHEQYF.

The gene calls are TRBV6-5 and TRBJ1-3, with D uncertain. The ends were cut back, 0 bases at V and 1 base at J, with 7 bases in the middle. The CDR3 consists of 15 residues. Looked up from germline, CDR1 is MNHEY and CDR2 is SVGAGI. This chain's CDR3 is CASSYSTLSGNTIYF. DNA of the CDR3: TGTGCCAGCAGTTACTCGACGCTGTCTGGAAACACCATATATTTT.